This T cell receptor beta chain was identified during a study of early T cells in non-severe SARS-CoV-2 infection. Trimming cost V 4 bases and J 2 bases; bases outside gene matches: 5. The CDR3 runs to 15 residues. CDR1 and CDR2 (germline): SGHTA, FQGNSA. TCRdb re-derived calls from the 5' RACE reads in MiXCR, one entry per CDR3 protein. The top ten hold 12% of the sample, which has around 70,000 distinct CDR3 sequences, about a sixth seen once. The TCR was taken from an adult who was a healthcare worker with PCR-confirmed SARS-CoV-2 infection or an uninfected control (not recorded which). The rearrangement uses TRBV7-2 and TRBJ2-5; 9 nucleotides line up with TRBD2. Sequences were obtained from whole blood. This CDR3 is CASSSDAGGQETQYF. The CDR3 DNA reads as TGTGCCAGCAGCTCCGACGCGGGAGGGCAAGAGACCCAGTACTTC.